The rows below give T cell receptor beta chains drawn from one sample of a study of shared T cell receptors in the human thymus. Assay used: immunoSEQ multiplex PCR; TCRdb lists only in-frame clones, some missing. The sample has about 660,000 clones, 70% to 90% seen once; the top ten hold 0.0085% to 0.012%. These data are also associated with another study on human thymus T cells.

The sequencing input was thymocytes. Source of these receptors: a boy under three years old with a congenital heart defect. The CDR3 runs from the conserved cysteine through the conserved F or W. D genes are given only for firm matches. The size field is filled for only some rows; it gives once, few, many or a size class.

J	D	size	V	CDR3	DNA
TRBJ2-1	.	once	TRBV10-3	CAISESPGEGNEQFF	TGTGCCATCAGTGAGTCTCCGGGGGAAGGCAATGAGCAGTTCTTC
TRBJ2-7	TRBD2	.	TRBV4-3	CASSQDPRLAGDRLEQYF	TGCGCCAGCAGCCAAGATCCCAGACTAGCGGGCGACCGTCTCGAGCAGTACTTC
TRBJ1-1	.	.	TRBV4-2	CASVSQGNTEAFF	TGTGCCAGCGTCTCACAGGGGAACACTGAAGCTTTCTTT
TRBJ2-1	TRBD1	.	TRBV11-2	CASLRAGGYNEQFF	TGTGCCAGCCTTCGGGCAGGGGGCTACAATGAGCAGTTCTTC
TRBJ2-7	TRBD2	few	TRBV15	CATSRDRRAGGPPYEQYF	TGTGCCACCAGCAGAGATCGAAGGGCGGGAGGGCCGCCCTACGAGCAGTACTTC
TRBJ2-1	TRBD2	.	TRBV4-3	CASSQGLAGGPGYNEQFF	TGCGCCAGCAGCCAAGGGCTAGCGGGAGGGCCGGGATACAATGAGCAGTTCTTC
TRBJ1-2	TRBD1	.	TRBV19	CASKDRGGYGYTF	TGTGCCAGTAAAGACAGGGGTGGCTATGGCTACACCTTC
TRBJ2-3	.	.	TRBV2	CASSEGARITDTQYF	TGTGCCAGCAGTGAAGGGGCCCGGATCACAGATACGCAGTATTTT
TRBJ1-4	TRBD1	once	TRBV29-1	CSVERVGDRVSPATNEKLFF	TGCAGCGTTGAAAGGGTCGGTGACAGGGTATCCCCTGCAACTAATGAAAAACTGTTTTTT
TRBJ1-2	TRBD1	once	TRBV11-2	CASSYRTGRVKGYTF	TGTGCCAGCAGCTACAGGACAGGGCGGGTTAAGGGCTACACCTTC
TRBJ2-7	.	.	TRBV15	CATSEKRAGYEQYF	TGTGCCACCAGCGAGAAGCGGGCTGGCTACGAGCAGTACTTC
TRBJ1-4	TRBD1	.	TRBV7-9	CASSLAHRGELFF	TGTGCCAGCAGCTTGGCCCACAGGGGGGAACTGTTTTTT
TRBJ2-1	.	.	TRBV25-1	CASSVVRDTPDEQFF	TGTGCCAGCAGTGTTGTCAGGGACACCCCAGATGAGCAGTTCTTC
TRBJ2-7	.	.	TRBV4-3	CASSQDGREQYF	TGCGCCAGCAGCCAAGATGGTCGGGAGCAGTACTTC
TRBJ2-3	TRBD2	.	TRBV29-1	CSVGPPPPPKTSGTHTDTQYF	TGCAGCGTTGGTCCTCCACCCCCCCCAAAGACTAGCGGGACGCACACAGATACGCAGTATTTT
TRBJ2-1	TRBD1	.	TRBV10-3	CAISESRTGEYNEQFF	TGTGCCATCAGTGAGTCCCGGACAGGAGAATACAATGAGCAGTTCTTC
TRBJ2-7	TRBD1	.	TRBV25-1	CASSEVAGGMYEQYF	TGTGCCAGCAGTGAAGTAGCAGGGGGCATGTACGAGCAGTACTTC
TRBJ1-2	.	few	TRBV27	CASSPPGFRYGYTF	TGTGCCAGCAGTCCTCCAGGTTTTCGCTATGGCTACACCTTC
TRBJ1-3	TRBD1	.	TRBV30	CAWKDRGRNSGNTIYF	TGTGCCTGGAAGGACAGGGGTAGGAACTCTGGAAACACCATATATTTT
TRBJ2-7	TRBD2	.	TRBV27	CASSPNRTSGDYEQYF	TGTGCCAGCAGCCCTAATCGGACTAGCGGAGACTACGAGCAGTACTTC
TRBJ2-5	.	.	TRBV5-4	CASSPPESPVTQYF	TGTGCCAGCAGCCCGCCAGAATCACCCGTGACCCAGTACTTC
TRBJ2-3	TRBD2	.	TRBV27	CASSLWSGTSGSWGTDTQYF	TGTGCCAGCAGTTTATGGAGCGGGACTAGCGGGAGTTGGGGCACAGATACGCAGTATTTT
TRBJ1-1	TRBD1	.	TRBV19	CASSPPTRGLDFAAFF	TGTGCCAGTAGTCCCCCAACGAGGGGGCTGGATTTTGCGGCTTTCTTT
TRBJ2-7	.	.	TRBV7-9	CASSEGQDEQYF	TGTGCCAGCAGCGAAGGTCAGGACGAGCAGTACTTC
TRBJ1-1	.	.	TRBV25-1	CASINEETVKNRNTEAFF	TGTGCCAGCATCAATGAAGAGACAGTAAAGAACCGGAACACTGAAGCTTTCTTT
TRBJ2-7	TRBD1	.	TRBV4-2	CASSPTLGQGVLYGYEQYF	TGTGCCAGCAGCCCGACCCTGGGACAGGGGGTCCTTTACGGCTACGAGCAGTACTTC
TRBJ2-2	.	.	TRBV29-1	CSVVAEPYTGELFF	TGCAGCGTTGTTGCGGAGCCGTACACCGGGGAGCTGTTTTTT
TRBJ2-1	TRBD1	.	TRBV15	CATSRDRDRPYNEQFF	TGTGCCACCAGCAGAGACCGGGACAGGCCCTACAATGAGCAGTTCTTC
TRBJ2-3	TRBD2	.	TRBV9	CASSGRGTSGKGTDTQYF	TGTGCCAGCAGCGGGCGGGGGACTAGCGGGAAAGGCACAGATACGCAGTATTTT
TRBJ2-7	.	.	TRBV4-2	CASSQDGAGSSYEQYF	TGTGCCAGCAGCCAAGACGGTGCGGGTAGCTCCTACGAGCAGTACTTC
TRBJ1-2	.	.	TRBV28	CASSLARTTTNYGYTF	TGTGCCAGCAGTTTAGCACGAACGACTACTAACTATGGCTACACCTTC
TRBJ2-3	TRBD2	.	TRBV13	CASSSGTSGTDTQYF	TGTGCCAGCAGCTCCGGGACTAGCGGGACAGATACGCAGTATTTT
TRBJ1-2	TRBD1	.	TRBV5-4	CASSLGDRVNGYTF	TGTGCCAGCAGCTTGGGGGACAGGGTTAATGGCTACACCTTC
TRBJ2-1	TRBD2	.	TRBV5-4	CASSLGQPSGRGNEQFF	TGTGCCAGCAGCTTGGGCCAACCTAGCGGGAGGGGCAATGAGCAGTTCTTC
TRBJ2-3	.	.	TRBV13	CASSRMEVPGGTDTQYF	TGTGCCAGCAGCCGGATGGAGGTCCCTGGAGGGACAGATACGCAGTATTTT
TRBJ2-1	TRBD2	.	TRBV28	CASSFGLAGSEQFF	TGTGCCAGCAGTTTCGGACTAGCGGGCTCCGAGCAGTTCTTC
TRBJ2-1	TRBD2	.	TRBV4-3	CASSQARSVWLAGGPGREQFF	TGCGCCAGCAGCCAAGCTCGTTCAGTGTGGCTAGCGGGAGGGCCGGGGCGGGAGCAGTTCTTC
TRBJ2-1	TRBD2	once	TRBV10-3	CAIGGGTSSYNEQFF	TGTGCCATCGGAGGCGGGACTAGCTCCTACAATGAGCAGTTCTTC
TRBJ2-3	.	.	TRBV29-1	CSVENSGEDTQYF	TGCAGCGTTGAAAACTCAGGGGAAGATACGCAGTATTTT
TRBJ1-4	.	.	TRBV7-2	CASSRNRVANEKLFF	TGTGCCAGCAGCCGCAACAGGGTGGCTAATGAAAAACTGTTTTTT
TRBJ2-3	.	once	TRBV25-1	CASPRRGDTQYF	TGTGCCAGCCCGCGGCGGGGAGATACGCAGTATTTT
TRBJ2-3	TRBD2	few	TRBV15	CATSRIPRGREGGTDTQYF	TGTGCCACCAGCCGAATTCCTCGGGGGCGGGAGGGCGGCACAGATACGCAGTATTTT
TRBJ1-2	.	few	TRBV21-1	CASTGDGYTF	TGTGCCAGCACCGGGGATGGCTACACCTTC
TRBJ1-5	.	.	TRBV28	CASSSYGQGAGNQPQHF	TGTGCCAGCAGTTCCTACGGCCAGGGTGCGGGCAATCAGCCCCAGCATTTT
TRBJ2-1	TRBD2	.	TRBV18	CASSPGLAGYNEQFF	TGTGCCAGCTCACCAGGGCTAGCGGGTTACAATGAGCAGTTCTTC
TRBJ2-5	.	.	TRBV5-1	CASWGTGPAGETQYF	TGCGCCAGCTGGGGCACAGGACCGGCCGGCGAGACCCAGTACTTC
TRBJ2-5	.	.	TRBV27	CASSGGTGTPQETQYF	TGTGCCAGCAGTGGGGGCACAGGGACCCCCCAAGAGACCCAGTACTTC
TRBJ2-5	TRBD2	.	TRBV4-1	CASSQEEREGGETQYF	TGCGCCAGCAGCCAAGAGGAGAGGGAGGGAGGAGAGACCCAGTACTTC
TRBJ1-4	.	.	TRBV11-2	CASSLGQNEKLFF	TGTGCCAGCAGCTTGGGCCAGAATGAAAAACTGTTTTTT
TRBJ2-5	.	few	TRBV11-2	CASSLCRDDQETQYF	TGTGCCAGCAGCTTATGCAGGGATGACCAAGAGACCCAGTACTTC
TRBJ2-7	TRBD2	.	TRBV4-3	CASSQEATSGRPSYEQYF	TGCGCCAGCAGCCAAGAGGCTACTAGCGGGAGGCCGTCCTACGAGCAGTACTTC
TRBJ1-4	TRBD1	.	TRBV28	CASSLRTGHNEKLFF	TGTGCCAGCAGTTTACGGACAGGGCATAATGAAAAACTGTTTTTT
TRBJ2-4	TRBD2	.	TRBV27	CASRLAGGSAKNIQYF	TGTGCCAGCAGACTAGCGGGAGGGAGTGCCAAAAACATTCAGTACTTC
TRBJ2-1	TRBD1	.	TRBV28	CASSLRTGGYNEQFF	TGTGCCAGCAGTCTACGGACAGGGGGCTACAATGAGCAGTTCTTC
TRBJ1-5	.	.	TRBV19	CASSNSVGVSNQPQHF	TGTGCCAGTAGTAACTCGGTCGGGGTCAGCAATCAGCCCCAGCATTTT